A single T cell receptor (beta chain) is shown here with its context. Its antigen is not known. Germline values: CDR1 KGHSH, CDR2 LQKENI. Trimming cost V 2 bases and J 5 bases, with 12 bases left between them. The CDR3 is 14 amino acids. The entry originates in a study of cytomegalovirus exposure and HLA in healthy donors. Study-wide points: In an earlier analysis, most TCR beta V segments were productive about 87% or about 30% of the time.

With 60 Vbeta and 13 Jbeta primers, the PCR was carried out. Clones were sequenced by immunoSEQ multiplex PCR, and TCRdb holds only the in-frame ones, with some missing. The repertoire holds about 140,000 clones, with roughly 79% as singletons. The chain is built from TRBV18 and TRBJ1-2; no clear D. This clonotype was sampled from a man aged 30 to 39 in good health and CMV-seropositive. Sequenced: PBMCs. The DNA for the CDR3 is TGTGCCAGCTCACCAGGGTACGAGGCGTATGGCTACACCTTC. This translates into CASSPGYEAYGYTF.